The present entry profiles one T cell receptor beta chain with its context. No antigen is known for it. This entry is derived from a study of T cell responses to AZD1222 COVID-19 vaccine. As for the study in general: Researchers grouped second doses given at about 4 or about 12 weeks into one pool. Findings and caveats of the study: Baseline serostatus was positive in only six AZD1222 recipients. White British ancestry dominated among donors, who included more females, and clonal diversity was possibly underestimated. Reportedly, nearly half of unique spike TCRs recognized epitopes outside B.1.351/B.1.1.7 mutations.

With V trimmed by 3 bases and J by 7 bases, 6 bases remained unmatched. The CDR3 consists of 16 residues. Germline V gives CDR1 SGHDT, CDR2 YYEEEE. The method was immunoSEQ multiplex PCR; TCRdb's version includes in-frame clones alone and lacks a portion of them. The sample holds about 140,000 clones, 92% seen once. The sample was peripheral blood, taken on day 0 of AZD1222 vaccination. V gene TRBV5-6 combines with J gene TRBJ2-1; 14 nucleotides align to TRBD2. The TCR sequence derives from an adult in good health. This CDR3 is CASSSRLAGGRNEQFF. In DNA, the CDR3 is TGTGCCAGCAGCTCTCGACTAGCGGGAGGGCGGAATGAGCAGTTCTTC.